Shown below are 10 T cell receptor beta chains from a single sample sequenced in a study of identical twins. TCRdb processed the 5' RACE reads anew with MiXCR; each CDR3 protein has one entry. The sample has under 1 million distinct CDR3 sequences; roughly 12% are singletons. These data were also filed under a second study, of yellow fever vaccine responses in identical twins.

The sample was PBMCs. The receptors originated from a woman between 18 and 30 years old in good health.

The V gene is TRBV15, the J gene TRBJ2-7; 10 bases line up with TRBD1. The germline V gene has CDR1 LNHNV and CDR2 YYDKDF (reference sequence). The CDR3 covers 13 residues. The V gene end was trimmed by 5 bases and the J gene end by 10 bases; junction bases not matched to a gene: 8. This CDR3 is CATSGGQGRSQYV. The CDR3 nucleotides are TGTGCCACCAGCGGGGGACAGGGGCGGTCACAGTACGTC.

The chain links TRBV3-1 to TRBJ2-2; TRBD2 aligns across 11 bases. The V gene end was trimmed by 0 bases and the J gene end by 5 bases; junction bases not matched to a gene: 2. The CDR3 is made up of 16 amino acids. Germline V gives CDR1 LGHDT, CDR2 YNNKEL (reference sequence). Here the CDR3 reads CASSQEGTSGTGELFF. The CDR3 DNA reads as TGTGCCAGCAGCCAAGAAGGGACTAGCGGTACCGGGGAGCTGTTTTTT.

Ten or more counts support this clonotype. This rearrangement joins TRBV3-1 to TRBJ2-1, with TRBD2 matching over 9 bases. The length of the CDR3 is 11 residues. Losses at the gene ends were 7 bases for V and 8 bases for J; bases not matched to a gene: 0. CDR1 is LGHDT and CDR2 is YNNKEL in the germline V gene (reference sequence). In DNA, the CDR3 is TGTGCCAGCAAGCGGGGGGATGAGCAGTTCTTC. It yields the protein CASKRGDEQFF.

This clonotype was counted only a few times. The chain combines TRBV6-5 with TRBJ2-7; D is perhaps TRBD1 or TRBD2 (5 bases each). Germline V gene sequence: CDR1 MNHEY, CDR2 SVGAGI. The germline V and J ends were trimmed by 3 bases and 5 bases, with 17 bases remaining between them. The CDR3 spans 15 residues. The CDR3 DNA follows: TGTGCCAGCAGTTATCAAACCGGGGCCGGGGACGAGCAGTACTTC. Its protein is CASSYQTGAGDEQYF.

Remarks on this clonotype: This may arise from a read error, as a much more abundant clone is one base away. The gene calls are TRBV27 and TRBJ2-3; D tentatively reads TRBD1 or TRBD2 (6 bases each). The CDR3 spans 12 residues. The germline CDR1 and CDR2 sequences are MNHEY and SMNVEV (reference sequence). Trimming took 6 bases from V and 5 from J, leaving 9 bases between them. The CDR3: CASRGGLDTQYF. In nucleotides, the CDR3 is TGTGCCAGCAGGGGGGGCCTAGATACGCAGTATTTT.

This clonotype has ten or more counts. In DNA, the CDR3 is TGCGCCAGCAGCTTGGAAGGGTTCGGCTACACCTTC. Translated: CASSLEGFGYTF. The chain uses TRBV5-1 and TRBJ1-2, with D hard to call. Trimming took off 0 bases at V and 8 bases at J, with 8 bases between the two ends. Looked up from germline, CDR1 is SGHRS and CDR2 is YFSETQ. CDR3 length: 12 amino acids.

The chain has TRBV6-1 and TRBJ1-5, with no clear D. CDR1 MNHNS and CDR2 SASEGT come from the germline V gene. Trimming took off 0 bases at V and 4 bases at J, with 7 bases between the two ends. CDR3 length: 14 residues. The CDR3: CASSEAGRNQPQHF. In DNA, the CDR3 is TGTGCCAGCAGTGAAGCTGGACGGAATCAGCCCCAGCATTTT.

This clonotype occurred a few times. The CDR3 DNA reads TGTGCCAGCAGCTCGGGACTAGCGGGGCCGCCCTCCTACAATGAGCAGTTCTTC. Amino acid sequence: CASSSGLAGPPSYNEQFF. This sequence joins TRBV11-2 and TRBJ2-1; 13 bases map to TRBD2. The J segment lost 0 bases and the V segment lost 4 bases, leaving 6 bases of the junction unmatched. CDR1 is SGHAT and CDR2 is FQNNGV in the germline V gene. This CDR3 is built from 18 residues.

In this sample, this clonotype turned up a few times. The chain combines TRBV6-2 or TRBV6-3 with TRBJ2-7, with 8 bases lining up with TRBD1. Per the germline V gene, CDR1 is MNHEY and CDR2 is SVGEGT. Trimming cost V 0 bases and J 4 bases; bases outside gene matches: 11. The CDR3 has 17 amino acids. The CDR3 region is CASSYSNVFDRGYEQYF. The CDR3 DNA reads TGTGCCAGCAGTTACTCGAATGTCTTCGACAGGGGTTACGAGCAGTACTTC.

Only a few counts were recorded for this clonotype. The V gene is TRBV6-2 or TRBV6-3, the J gene TRBJ2-1, with D possibly TRBD2 on 6 matching bases. Trimming stripped 5 bases from V and 8 bases from J, with 16 bases between. Germline CDR1 is MNHEY and CDR2 is SVGEGT. There are 14 residues in the CDR3. Written as DNA, the CDR3 is TGTGCCAGCAGTAGACTAGGTAGAGTCGATGAGCAGTTCTTC. This encodes CASSRLGRVDEQFF.